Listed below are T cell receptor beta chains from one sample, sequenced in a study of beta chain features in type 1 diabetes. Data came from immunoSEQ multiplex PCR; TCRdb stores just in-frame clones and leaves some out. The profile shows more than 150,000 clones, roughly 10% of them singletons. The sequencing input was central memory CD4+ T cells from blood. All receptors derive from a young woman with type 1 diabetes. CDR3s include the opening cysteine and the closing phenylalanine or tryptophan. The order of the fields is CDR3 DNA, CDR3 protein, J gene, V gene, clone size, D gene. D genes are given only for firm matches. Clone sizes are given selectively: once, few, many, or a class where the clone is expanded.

cdr3_nt: TGTGCCAGCAGTGTTGCGGGGGCCACAGATACGCAGTATTTT; cdr3_aa: CASSVAGATDTQYF; j_call: TRBJ2-3; v_call: TRBV6-1; clone_size: NA; d_call: NA
cdr3_nt: TGTGCCAGCAGCAACCGCGGACAGGGGGCAAATGAGCAGTTCTTC; cdr3_aa: CASSNRGQGANEQFF; j_call: TRBJ2-1; v_call: TRBV6-6; clone_size: NA; d_call: TRBD1
cdr3_nt: TGTGCCAGCAGCCAGGACAGCGCTGGAAACACCATATATTTT; cdr3_aa: CASSQDSAGNTIYF; j_call: TRBJ1-3; v_call: TRBV9; clone_size: few; d_call: NA
cdr3_nt: TGTGCCTGTCAGGGGGTCAATGAGCAGTTCTTC; cdr3_aa: CACQGVNEQFF; j_call: TRBJ2-1; v_call: TRBV11-3; clone_size: NA; d_call: TRBD1
cdr3_nt: TGCAGCGGACAGGGGCCCAGCTCCTACGAGCAGTACTTC; cdr3_aa: CSGQGPSSYEQYF; j_call: TRBJ2-7; v_call: TRBV29-1; clone_size: NA; d_call: TRBD1
cdr3_nt: TGTGCCAGCAGCCAGCCGGGACAATCCCCCGGGGAGCTGTTTTTT; cdr3_aa: CASSQPGQSPGELFF; j_call: TRBJ2-2; v_call: TRBV28; clone_size: few; d_call: NA
cdr3_nt: TGTGCCAGCAGTTCTATTAACTATGGCTACACCTTC; cdr3_aa: CASSSINYGYTF; j_call: TRBJ1-2; v_call: TRBV28; clone_size: NA; d_call: NA
cdr3_nt: TGTGCATCCGGGCAGGGGGAGACCCAGTACTTC; cdr3_aa: CASGQGETQYF; j_call: TRBJ2-5; v_call: TRBV11-2; clone_size: few; d_call: NA
cdr3_nt: TGTGCCTGGAGACTTTCTGGGACTAGGTTTCTGGAGCAGTTCTTC; cdr3_aa: CAWRLSGTRFLEQFF; j_call: TRBJ2-1; v_call: TRBV30; clone_size: many; d_call: TRBD2
cdr3_nt: TGCAGCGTTGCTACTGGGACTAGCGGGTCCGGGGAGCTGTTTTTT; cdr3_aa: CSVATGTSGSGELFF; j_call: TRBJ2-2; v_call: TRBV29-1; clone_size: NA; d_call: TRBD2
cdr3_nt: TGTGCCAGCCGACCAGGGGGCTCAGAGACCCAGTACTTC; cdr3_aa: CASRPGGSETQYF; j_call: TRBJ2-5; v_call: TRBV18; clone_size: few; d_call: TRBD1
cdr3_nt: TGTGCCAGCAGCGTAGAGGGAGGGGACCCCCTCGAGCAGTACTTC; cdr3_aa: CASSVEGGDPLEQYF; j_call: TRBJ2-7; v_call: TRBV9; clone_size: NA; d_call: TRBD2
cdr3_nt: TGTGCCATCAGTGAGTCGAAGGACAGCGCTAACTATGGCTACACCTTC; cdr3_aa: CAISESKDSANYGYTF; j_call: TRBJ1-2; v_call: TRBV10-3; clone_size: NA; d_call: NA
cdr3_nt: TGTGCCAGCAGGGGGACAGGACAGAGGTATGGCTACACCTTC; cdr3_aa: CASRGTGQRYGYTF; j_call: TRBJ1-2; v_call: TRBV25-1; clone_size: few; d_call: TRBD1
cdr3_nt: TGTGCCAGCAGCTTAAGGCAGGGTAACAATGAGCAGTTCTTC; cdr3_aa: CASSLRQGNNEQFF; j_call: TRBJ2-1; v_call: TRBV7-2; clone_size: NA; d_call: NA
cdr3_nt: TGTGCCAGTACGACAGGGGATAGCAATCAGCCCCAGCATTTT; cdr3_aa: CASTTGDSNQPQHF; j_call: TRBJ1-5; v_call: TRBV19; clone_size: once; d_call: TRBD1
cdr3_nt: TGTGCTAGTGGTTTGGCGGGAGTCACAGATACGCAGTATTTT; cdr3_aa: CASGLAGVTDTQYF; j_call: TRBJ2-3; v_call: TRBV12-5; clone_size: few; d_call: NA
cdr3_nt: TGTGCCAGCAGCTTGTCCCGTGGCACAGATACGCAGTATTTT; cdr3_aa: CASSLSRGTDTQYF; j_call: TRBJ2-3; v_call: TRBV5-4; clone_size: NA; d_call: NA
cdr3_nt: TGTGCCAGCAGCTTGACGGGACTAGCGGACTACGAGCAGTACTTC; cdr3_aa: CASSLTGLADYEQYF; j_call: TRBJ2-7; v_call: TRBV5-4; clone_size: NA; d_call: TRBD2
cdr3_nt: TGTGCCAGCAGCGATATTAGCGCAGGGGGCACTGAAGCTTTCTTT; cdr3_aa: CASSDISAGGTEAFF; j_call: TRBJ1-1; v_call: TRBV9; clone_size: NA; d_call: TRBD1
cdr3_nt: TGTGCCATCACTCTGGGTCTAGCGGGAGCAGATACGCAGTATTTT; cdr3_aa: CAITLGLAGADTQYF; j_call: TRBJ2-3; v_call: TRBV6-5; clone_size: NA; d_call: TRBD2
cdr3_nt: TGTGCCAGCAGCGCACCGGGTGAAGCTTTCTTT; cdr3_aa: CASSAPGEAFF; j_call: TRBJ1-1; v_call: TRBV7-9; clone_size: NA; d_call: NA
cdr3_nt: TGTGCCAGCAGTCCCTTTTGGCCCCTAAGGGGTAATAACTACGAGCAGTACTTC; cdr3_aa: CASSPFWPLRGNNYEQYF; j_call: TRBJ2-7; v_call: TRBV28; clone_size: NA; d_call: NA
cdr3_nt: TGTGCCAGCCGGAGGGACAGGGGCTCTGGGGCCAACGTCCTGACTTTC; cdr3_aa: CASRRDRGSGANVLTF; j_call: TRBJ2-6; v_call: TRBV19; clone_size: NA; d_call: TRBD1
cdr3_nt: TGTGCCTGGAGTGTACCCGGACAAGCTGGAAACACCATATATTTT; cdr3_aa: CAWSVPGQAGNTIYF; j_call: TRBJ1-3; v_call: TRBV30; clone_size: NA; d_call: NA
cdr3_nt: TGTGCCAGCAGCCGCAGGTCGGAAGAGACCCAGTACTTC; cdr3_aa: CASSRRSEETQYF; j_call: TRBJ2-5; v_call: TRBV11-2; clone_size: NA; d_call: NA
cdr3_nt: TGTGCCAGCAGCCAAGATGGGACAGAGTTTTATGGCTACACCTTC; cdr3_aa: CASSQDGTEFYGYTF; j_call: TRBJ1-2; v_call: TRBV4-2; clone_size: few; d_call: TRBD1
cdr3_nt: TGTGCCAGCAGCTTGGTTGGCAAGATAATCAATCAGCCCCAGCATTTT; cdr3_aa: CASSLVGKIINQPQHF; j_call: TRBJ1-5; v_call: TRBV5-4; clone_size: few; d_call: NA
cdr3_nt: TGTGCCAGCAGTTTCTCGGGAACAGAGCAGTACTTC; cdr3_aa: CASSFSGTEQYF; j_call: TRBJ2-7; v_call: TRBV28; clone_size: NA; d_call: NA
cdr3_nt: TGTGCCAGCAGCTTAAAGCGGGAGGGTCCCTATGAGCAGTTCTTC; cdr3_aa: CASSLKREGPYEQFF; j_call: TRBJ2-1; v_call: TRBV7-3; clone_size: few; d_call: TRBD2
cdr3_nt: TGCGCCAGCAGCAATCCCCAGGAGACCCAGTACTTC; cdr3_aa: CASSNPQETQYF; j_call: TRBJ2-5; v_call: TRBV5-1; clone_size: few; d_call: NA
cdr3_nt: TGCGCCAGCAGCCAGACTAGCGGGAGTCTTAATGAGCAGTTCTTC; cdr3_aa: CASSQTSGSLNEQFF; j_call: TRBJ2-1; v_call: TRBV5-1; clone_size: NA; d_call: TRBD2
cdr3_nt: TGTGCCAGCAGTCTGTGGCCCGGGACAGGGGGTCAGCCCCAGCATTTT; cdr3_aa: CASSLWPGTGGQPQHF; j_call: TRBJ1-5; v_call: TRBV27; clone_size: few; d_call: TRBD1
cdr3_nt: TGTGCCAGCAGCGTAGATAGCGGAATAGCCAAAAACATTCAGTACTTC; cdr3_aa: CASSVDSGIAKNIQYF; j_call: TRBJ2-4; v_call: TRBV9; clone_size: NA; d_call: NA
cdr3_nt: TGTGCCAGCAGTAACTCAGGGGGTGACTATGGCTACACCTTC; cdr3_aa: CASSNSGGDYGYTF; j_call: TRBJ1-2; v_call: TRBV7-9; clone_size: NA; d_call: TRBD1
cdr3_nt: TGCGCCAGCACCAGGGGCGTGGGAAGCACCGGGGAGCTGTTTTTT; cdr3_aa: CASTRGVGSTGELFF; j_call: TRBJ2-2; v_call: TRBV4-1; clone_size: few; d_call: NA
cdr3_nt: TGTGCCAGTAGTAGGACAGGGCTCCGCAATGAGCAGTTCTTC; cdr3_aa: CASSRTGLRNEQFF; j_call: TRBJ2-1; v_call: TRBV19; clone_size: NA; d_call: TRBD1
cdr3_nt: TGTGCCAGCAGTCTAATGACTAGTGGGGAGACCCAGTACTTC; cdr3_aa: CASSLMTSGETQYF; j_call: TRBJ2-5; v_call: TRBV28; clone_size: NA; d_call: NA
cdr3_nt: TGTGCCAGCACTAGGGGAGGGTCTGGCAATCAGCCCCAGCATTTT; cdr3_aa: CASTRGGSGNQPQHF; j_call: TRBJ1-5; v_call: TRBV2; clone_size: NA; d_call: NA
cdr3_nt: TGTGCCAGCAGTGTAGTGGGGGGACAGGGGGGAACCGGGGAGCTGTTTTTT; cdr3_aa: CASSVVGGQGGTGELFF; j_call: TRBJ2-2; v_call: TRBV6-1; clone_size: NA; d_call: TRBD1
cdr3_nt: TGTGCCAGCAGCGTGGGGGGGGGACTAGAACACAATGAGCAGTTCTTC; cdr3_aa: CASSVGGGLEHNEQFF; j_call: TRBJ2-1; v_call: TRBV9; clone_size: few; d_call: TRBD2